These 2 T cell receptor beta chains share one sample of origin, sequenced in a study of cytomegalovirus exposure and HLA in healthy donors. Primers: 60 Vbeta forward and 13 Jbeta reverse. Assay used: immunoSEQ multiplex PCR; TCRdb lists only in-frame clones, some missing. The sample contains about 200,000 clones, approximately 86% of which appear only once. The sample comprised PBMCs. These receptors were collected from a woman in her twenties or thirties in good health and CMV-seronegative.

V and J are TRBV5-1 and TRBJ1-1; no definite D call. Germline V gene lookup returns CDR1 SGHRS and CDR2 YFSETQ. The V end was cut by 4 bases, the J end by 1 base, with 11 bases between. CDR3 length: 14 residues. The CDR3 sequence is CASSPTTSNTEAFF. CDR3 nucleotides: TGCGCCAGCAGCCCCACTACATCGAACACTGAAGCTTTCTTT.

The CDR3 DNA sequence: TGTGCCAGCAGCGCCGTGGGGCGGGAGGGCACAGATACGCAGTATTTT. Its translation is CASSAVGREGTDTQYF. The chain links TRBV9 to TRBJ2-3, with 8 bases aligning to TRBD2. V gave up 3 bases and J gave up 1 base; unmatched junction bases: 7. Germline V CDR1 and CDR2: SGDLS, YYNGEE. The CDR3 loop spans 16 amino acids.